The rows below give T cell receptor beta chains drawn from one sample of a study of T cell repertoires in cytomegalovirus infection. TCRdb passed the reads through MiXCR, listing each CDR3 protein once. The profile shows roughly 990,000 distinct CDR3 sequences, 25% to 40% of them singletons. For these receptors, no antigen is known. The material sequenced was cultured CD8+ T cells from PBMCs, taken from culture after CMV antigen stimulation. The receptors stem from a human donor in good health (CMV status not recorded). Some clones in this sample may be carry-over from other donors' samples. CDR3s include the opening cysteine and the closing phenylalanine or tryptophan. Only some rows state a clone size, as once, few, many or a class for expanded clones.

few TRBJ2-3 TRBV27 CASLKDTQYF
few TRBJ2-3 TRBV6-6 CASKADTQYF
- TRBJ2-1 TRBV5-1 CASSQVGLARHNEQFF
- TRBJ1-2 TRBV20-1 CSTESPENYGYTF
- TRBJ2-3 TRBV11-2 CASRGTGGYGGSSLTQYF
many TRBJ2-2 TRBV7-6 CASSPGQVNTGELFF
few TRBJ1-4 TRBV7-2 CASSLSGLDEKLFF
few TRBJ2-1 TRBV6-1 CASSEVVGTSASSYNEQFF
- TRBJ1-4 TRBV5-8 CASSLEGTWGGKLFF
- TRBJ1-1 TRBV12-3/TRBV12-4 CASSLRILQGVNTEAFF
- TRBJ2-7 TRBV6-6 CAQLPGTPYEQYF
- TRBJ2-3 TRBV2 CASSEGGGSTDTQYF
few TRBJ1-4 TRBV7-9 CASSLSRGIGKLFF
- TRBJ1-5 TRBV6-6 CASSYPGEVQPQHF
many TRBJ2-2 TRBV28 CASSLVHREDFPGELFF
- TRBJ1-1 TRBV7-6 CASSFSGGSPF
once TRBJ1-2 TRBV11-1 CASSEDSDPYGYTF
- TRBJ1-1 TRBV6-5 CASSYSGWGEAFF
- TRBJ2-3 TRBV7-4 CASSSSFGDTDTQYF
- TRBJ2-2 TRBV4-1 CASSQPTGYTGELFF
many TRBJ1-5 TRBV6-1 CASSPDRGQPQHF
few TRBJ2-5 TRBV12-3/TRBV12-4 CASKTSAETQYF
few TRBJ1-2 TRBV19 CASSIVEGRTYGYTF
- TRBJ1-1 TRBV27 CASSLTYTDPEAFF
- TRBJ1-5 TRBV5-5 CASSSGTGQPQHF
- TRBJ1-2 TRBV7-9 CASSSGDYSSVYGYTF
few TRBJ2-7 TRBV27 CASSPTSGGPPYEQYF
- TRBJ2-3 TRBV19 CASSLAAGGPRDTQYF
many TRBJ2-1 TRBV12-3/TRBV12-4 CASSFRGGNNEQFF
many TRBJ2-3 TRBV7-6 CASSLRSSGGATDTQYF
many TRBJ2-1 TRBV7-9 CASSGGDSEQFF
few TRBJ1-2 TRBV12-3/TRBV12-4 CASVGRGLEGYTF
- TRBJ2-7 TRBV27 CASSYVGQAYEQYF
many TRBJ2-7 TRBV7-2 CASSFGGGDYEQYF
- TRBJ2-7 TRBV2 CASTDHEQYF
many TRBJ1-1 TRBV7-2 CASSLWGSRGTEAFF
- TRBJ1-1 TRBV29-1 CSVEACPPQGEAFF
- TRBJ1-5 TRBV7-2 CASSLGVGSNQPQHF
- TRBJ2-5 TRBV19 CASTPTGYQETQYF
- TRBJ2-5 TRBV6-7 CASSCRGRMKTQYF
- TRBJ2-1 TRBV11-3 CASSRAGQGVGEQFF
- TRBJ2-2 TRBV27 CASSLGFGRNTGELFF